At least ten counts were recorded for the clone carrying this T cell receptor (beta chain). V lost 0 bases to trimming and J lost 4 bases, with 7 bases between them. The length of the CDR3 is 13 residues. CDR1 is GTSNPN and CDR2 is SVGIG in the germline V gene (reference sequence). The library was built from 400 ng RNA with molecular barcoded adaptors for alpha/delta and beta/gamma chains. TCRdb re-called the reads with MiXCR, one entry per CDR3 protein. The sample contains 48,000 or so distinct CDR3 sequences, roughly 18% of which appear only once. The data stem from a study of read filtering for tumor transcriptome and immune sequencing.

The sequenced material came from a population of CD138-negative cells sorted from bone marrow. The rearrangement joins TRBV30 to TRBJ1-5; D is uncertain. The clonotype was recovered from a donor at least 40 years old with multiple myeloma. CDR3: CAWSVRENQPQHF. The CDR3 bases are TGTGCCTGGAGTGTACGCGAGAATCAGCCCCAGCATTTT.